These 21 T cell receptor beta chains share one sample of origin, sequenced in a study of STAT5B mutations in CD4+ large granular lymphocyte leukemia. The table came from immunoSEQ multiplex PCR; TCRdb's copy has only in-frame clones and leaves some out. The sample carries some 41,000 clones, 75% to 85% recorded once. The specimen was CD4+ T cells from blood buffy coats. The receptors originated from a human donor in good health.

CDR3 amino acids: CASSLGALDTIYF. The CDR3, as DNA: TGTGCCAGCAGCCTAGGGGCCTTGGACACCATATATTTT. V is TRBV11-2 and J is TRBJ1-3; weak D call: TRBD1 (5 bases). Germline CDR1 and CDR2: SGHAT and FQNNGV. The CDR3 is made up of 13 amino acids. V shed 5 bases and J shed 8 bases, with 13 bases lying between them. Based on the CDR3 plus reference TRBV11-2 and TRBJ1-3, the full variable domain is EAGVAQSPRYKIIEKRQSVAFWCNPISGHATLYWYQQILGQGPKLLIQFQNNGVVDDSQLPKDRFSAERLKGVDSTLKIQPAKLEDSAVYLCASSLGALDTIYFGEGSWLTVV.

The CDR3 DNA is TGTGCCAGCAGCCAAGTAGGGTTCTCTGGAAACACCATATATTTT. Protein: CASSQVGFSGNTIYF. This chain links TRBV14 with TRBJ1-3; the D is unclear. The CDR3 consists of 15 residues. Trimming shortened V by 1 base and J by 0 bases, and 7 bases separated the two germline ends. Germline CDR1 is SGHDN and CDR2 is FVKESK. Filled out from reference TRBV14 and TRBJ1-3, the complete variable domain reads EAGVTQFPSHSVIEKGQTVTLRCDPISGHDNLYWYRRVMGKEIKFLLHFVKESKQDESGMPNNRFLAERTGGTYSTLKVQPAELEDSGVYFCASSQVGFSGNTIYFGEGSWLTVV.

This sequence joins TRBV7-9 and TRBJ1-1; weak D call: TRBD1 (5 bases). This CDR3 contains 15 residues. The germline V gene has CDR1 SEHNR and CDR2 FQNEAQ (reference sequence). V was clipped by 1 base and J by 4 bases, with 13 bases between them. The CDR3 is CASSLEGWGGTEAFF. The CDR3 nucleotides read TGTGCCAGCAGCTTAGAGGGGTGGGGTGGCACTGAAGCTTTCTTT.

This chain uses TRBV29-1 with TRBJ2-7, with D maybe TRBD1 (6 bases). The CDR3 spans 12 residues. The V gene's germline CDR1 is SQVTM and CDR2 ANQGSEA. V was trimmed by 3 bases and J by 4 bases, leaving 10 bases between them. The CDR3 protein is CSVDTGSYEQYF. CDR3 in DNA: TGCAGCGTTGATACAGGGAGTTACGAGCAGTACTTC.

J is TRBJ2-7 and V is TRBV5-6, with 7 bases identical to TRBD1. CDR1 and CDR2 from the germline V gene are SGHDT and YYEEEE. The CDR3 is made up of 15 amino acids. J lost 1 base, V lost 4 bases, and 8 bases had no gene match. This CDR3 reads CASSASDRASYEQYF. The CDR3 DNA sequence: TGTGCCAGCAGCGCATCCGACAGGGCTTCCTACGAGCAGTACTTC.

The chain couples TRBV19 to TRBJ1-2; D is ambiguous. This CDR3 spans 13 amino acids. Trimming removed 6 bases from V and 4 bases from J, with 12 bases in between. In germline, CDR1 is LNHDA, CDR2 SQIVND (reference sequence). The CDR3 DNA sequence: TGTGCCAGTAGCCGCGTCGAGGGCTATGGCTACACCTTC. It yields the protein CASSRVEGYGYTF.

The CDR3 here is CASSAYKEGYTDTQYF. Written as DNA, the CDR3 is TGTGCCAGCAGTGCCTACAAAGAGGGGTACACAGATACGCAGTATTTT. The chain links TRBV6-6 to TRBJ2-3; the D gene could be TRBD1 or TRBD2 (5 bases each). CDR1 and CDR2 (germline): MNHNY, SVGAGI (reference sequence). Trimming took 5 bases from V and 2 from J, leaving 17 bases between them. CDR3 size: 16 residues.

The chain uses TRBV11-3 and TRBJ1-3, with D hard to call. Germline loops: CDR1 SGHNT, CDR2 YENEEA. This CDR3 is 13 amino acids long. With 2 bases removed from V and 3 bases from J, the gap between germline ends came to 5 bases. This CDR3 is CASSLRSGNTIYF. CDR3 sequence (DNA): TGTGCCAGCAGCTTACGGAGTGGAAACACCATATATTTT.

The chain has TRBV18 and TRBJ1-3; no clear D gene. Germline lookup yields CDR1 KGHSH and CDR2 LQKENI. Trimming removed 3 bases from V and 0 bases from J, with 15 bases in between. The CDR3 contains 17 residues. CDR3 residues: CASSPPPAMSSGNTIYF. Here the CDR3 DNA reads TGTGCCAGCTCACCCCCACCAGCCATGAGCTCTGGAAACACCATATATTTT.

This chain connects TRBV6-1 to TRBJ1-3; D is ambiguous. The germline V and J ends were trimmed by 0 bases and 0 bases, with 12 bases remaining between them. The CDR3 sequence is 17 residues long. Germline CDR1 is MNHNS and CDR2 is SASEGT. The CDR3 DNA follows: TGTGCCAGCAGTGAAGCGTATGGCTCGGGCTCTGGAAACACCATATATTTT. Its translation is CASSEAYGSGSGNTIYF.

The rearrangement uses TRBV5-6 and TRBJ1-1; D is unclear. Germline V CDR1 and CDR2: SGHDT, YYEEEE. Trimming shortened V by 1 base and J by 4 bases, and 11 bases separated the two germline ends. The CDR3 loop spans 14 amino acids. The CDR3 DNA is TGTGCCAGCAGCTTGAGTGCGGCAAGCACTGAAGCTTTCTTT. Protein product: CASSLSAASTEAFF.

The chain joins TRBV28 to TRBJ1-2, with 8 bases identical to TRBD1. V lost 4 bases and J lost 7; bases outside the gene matches: 11. The CDR3 contains 15 residues. CDR1 MDHEN and CDR2 SYDVKM come from the germline V gene. The CDR3 DNA follows: TGTGCCAGCAGTTCGGGGGACAGGTGGTGGGGTGGCTACACCTTC. This codes for CASSSGDRWWGGYTF.

The chain couples TRBV19 to TRBJ1-1; D call uncertain. The germline V gene encodes CDR1 LNHDA and CDR2 SQIVND (reference sequence). There are 15 residues in the CDR3. The ends were cut back, 4 bases at V and 0 bases at J, with 12 bases in the middle. Written as DNA, the CDR3 is TGTGCCAGTAGTACCCCACAGAAAATGAACACTGAAGCTTTCTTT. Its translation is CASSTPQKMNTEAFF.

The chain joins TRBV11-3 to TRBJ2-7, with TRBD2 as a possible D gene (5 bases). This CDR3 is 14 amino acids long. Germline CDR1 SGHNT, CDR2 YENEEA. Deletions cut 4 bases from V and 2 bases from J, with 12 bases between. CDR3 sequence: CASSWNGRAYEQYF. For the CDR3, the DNA is TGTGCCAGCAGCTGGAATGGGAGAGCCTACGAGCAGTACTTC.

In this sample, this clone turned up a few times. This chain links TRBV18 with TRBJ1-5; 10 nucleotides match TRBD1. The CDR3 contains 15 residues. The germline CDR1 and CDR2 sequences are KGHSH and LQKENI. The V segment lost 4 bases and the J segment 4 bases; nucleotides outside the gene matches: 4. The CDR3 loop is CASSQGTGANQPQHF. The CDR3 bases are TGTGCCAGCTCACAGGGGACAGGGGCTAATCAGCCCCAGCATTTT. Full variable domain (remainder filled in from reference TRBV18 and TRBJ1-5): NAGVMQNPRHLVRRRGQEARLRCSPMKGHSHVYWYRQLPEEGLKFMVYLQKENIIDESGMPKERFSAEFPKEGPSILRIQQVVRGDSAAYFCASSQGTGANQPQHFGDGTRLSIL.

The chain employs TRBV7-3 and TRBJ2-7; 10 bases match TRBD2. The CDR3 runs 15 residues. Losses at the gene ends were 5 bases for V and 3 bases for J; bases not matched to a gene: 7. CDR1 is SGHTA and CDR2 is FQGTGA in the germline V gene. The DNA of the CDR3 is TGTGCCAGCAGCCTCGGCCCTAGCGGGAGCTACGAGCAGTACTTC. This encodes CASSLGPSGSYEQYF.

The gene calls are TRBV5-4 and TRBJ2-7; 12 nucleotides align to TRBD1. Germline V lookup: CDR1 SGHNT, CDR2 YYREEE (reference sequence). V dropped 4 bases and J dropped 6; count of bases not matched to a gene: 8. The CDR3 runs to 15 residues. The CDR3 DNA follows: TGTGCCAGCAGCCATCCCGGGACAGGGGGCGCCGAGCAGTACTTC. Protein sequence: CASSHPGTGGAEQYF.

This chain connects TRBV19 to TRBJ1-3; 7 bases match TRBD1. With V trimmed by 7 bases and J by 0 bases, 9 bases remained unmatched. The germline V gene encodes CDR1 LNHDA and CDR2 SQIVND (reference sequence). CDR3 length: 16 residues. CDR3 region: CASTGAGGFSGNTIYF. The CDR3 nucleotides read TGTGCCAGTACAGGGGCAGGGGGATTCTCTGGAAACACCATATATTTT.

This chain uses TRBV2 with TRBJ2-5, with 11 positions matching TRBD1. The germline gives CDR1 SNHLY, CDR2 FYNNEI. J lost 2 bases, V lost 6 bases, and 5 bases had no gene match. This CDR3 is 15 amino acids long. The CDR3 DNA is TGTGCCAGCAGCGGACAGGGGGCACATCAAGAGACCCAGTACTTC. Its protein is CASSGQGAHQETQYF.

The chain joins TRBV5-6 to TRBJ1-1; D gene ambiguous. The CDR3 is 13 amino acids. Deletions cut 7 bases from V and 0 bases from J, with 10 bases between. Germline V gene lookup returns CDR1 SGHDT and CDR2 YYEEEE. In nucleotides, the CDR3 is TGTGCCAGCCAGACGGCAATGAACACTGAAGCTTTCTTT. Translation: CASQTAMNTEAFF. Drawing the rest from reference TRBV5-6 and TRBJ1-1, the complete variable domain is DAGVTQSPTHLIKTRGQQVTLRCSPKSGHDTVSWYQQALGQGPQFIFQYYEEEERQRGNFPDRFSGHQFPNYSSELNVNALLLGDSALYLCASQTAMNTEAFFGQGTRLTVV.

The chain uses TRBV2 and TRBJ2-1; D is perhaps TRBD1 (6 bases). V was trimmed by 8 bases and J by 3 bases, leaving 26 bases between them. Germline-derived CDR1 and CDR2 are SNHLY and FYNNEI. This CDR3 spans 18 amino acids. The CDR3, as DNA: TGTGCCAGCTCCGGGGCAGGGGCGATAGCACCACGCTACAATGAGCAGTTCTTC. Residues: CASSGAGAIAPRYNEQFF. Full variable domain (missing parts from reference TRBV2 and TRBJ2-1): EPEVTQTPSHQVTQMGQEVILRCVPISNHLYFYWYRQILGQKVEFLVSFYNNEISEKSEIFDDQFSVERPDGSNFTLKIRSTKLEDSAMYFCASSGAGAIAPRYNEQFFGPGTRLTVL.